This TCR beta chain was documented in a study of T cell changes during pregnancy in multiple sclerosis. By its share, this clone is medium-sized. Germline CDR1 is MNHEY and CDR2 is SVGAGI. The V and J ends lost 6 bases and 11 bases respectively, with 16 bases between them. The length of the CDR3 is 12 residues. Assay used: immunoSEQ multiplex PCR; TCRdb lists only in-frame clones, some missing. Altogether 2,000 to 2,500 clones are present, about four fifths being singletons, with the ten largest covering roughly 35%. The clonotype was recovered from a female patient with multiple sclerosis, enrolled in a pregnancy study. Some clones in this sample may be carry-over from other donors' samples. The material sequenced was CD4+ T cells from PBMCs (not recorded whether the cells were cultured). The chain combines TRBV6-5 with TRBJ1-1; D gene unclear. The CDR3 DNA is TGTGCCAGCAGATTATCCCCATTGAAGGCTTTCTTT. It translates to CASRLSPLKAFF.